Presented here are 28 T cell receptor beta chains from one specimen sequenced in a study of blood T cell repertoires in COVID-19. The assay was immunoSEQ multiplex PCR, and TCRdb's table has in-frame clones only and misses some. The data show some 130,000 clones, 78% seen once. Sequenced sample: peripheral blood. Receptors were obtained from a man between 60 and 70 years old who had recovered from COVID-19.

The V gene is TRBV28, the J gene TRBJ2-3, with D perhaps TRBD2 (6 bases). Looked up from germline, CDR1 is MDHEN and CDR2 is SYDVKM. V dropped 2 bases and J dropped 4 bases, with 13 bases sitting between them. This CDR3 has 15 residues. In DNA, the CDR3 is TGTGCCAGCAGTTTAGGAGGGAGTAGGGCAGATACGCAGTATTTT. Translating gives CASSLGGSRADTQYF.

The chain links TRBV10-1 to TRBJ2-7; a possible D gene is TRBD1 (6 bases). V was trimmed by 8 bases and J by 6 bases, leaving 14 bases between them. CDR1 and CDR2 (germline): WNHNN, SYGVQD (reference sequence). The CDR3 is 12 residues long. The CDR3 DNA follows: TGCGCCAGCTTAGAGGGGGACCCCGAGCAGTACTTC. Its translation is CASLEGDPEQYF.

Comments on this clone: This CDR3 is also generated by other DNA sequences in the sample. This rearrangement joins TRBV4-1 to TRBJ1-3, with 8 bases that match TRBD1. The CDR3 is 17 residues long. The junction had 5 bases not matched to a gene; V was cut back by 1 base and J by 0 bases. The germline V gene encodes CDR1 MGHRA and CDR2 YSYEKL. CDR3 region: CASSQGPTGGSGNTIYF. The CDR3 nucleotides are TGCGCCAGCAGCCAAGGTCCCACAGGGGGCTCTGGAAACACCATATATTTT.

This clone appeared once. This chain joins TRBV11-3 and TRBJ2-3, with TRBD2 as a possible D gene (7 bases). CDR1 SGHNT and CDR2 YENEEA come from the germline V gene. The CDR3 has 15 residues. Trimming took off 1 base at V and 5 bases at J, with 13 bases between the two ends. The CDR3 is CASSLAGGHIDTQYF. The CDR3 DNA sequence: TGTGCCAGCAGCTTAGCCGGGGGGCATATAGATACGCAGTATTTT.

In its sample, this clone was seen once. V gene TRBV7-8 combines with J gene TRBJ2-1; 7 bases align to TRBD1. The CDR3 loop spans 12 amino acids. Germline loops: CDR1 SGHVS, CDR2 FQNEAQ. V shed 5 bases and J 14 bases; nucleotides not matched to a gene: 9. Written as DNA, the CDR3 is TGTGCCAGCAGCCAAGGGACAGCTCGGGAGTTCTTC. It codes for CASSQGTAREFF.

The CDR3 region has the DNA TGTGCCAGCAGATGGGCCCAGGCTAGCGGGAGAAAAGGCGAACCCGGGGAGCTGTTTTTT. The encoded protein is CASRWAQASGRKGEPGELFF. V gene TRBV28 combines with J gene TRBJ2-2, with 10 positions matching TRBD2. Trimming took 6 bases from V and 6 from J; bases not matched to a gene: 22. CDR1 is MDHEN, CDR2 SYDVKM, per germline. CDR3 length: 20 amino acids.

The gene calls are TRBV30 and TRBJ1-1; no reliable D call. This CDR3 has 14 residues. Germline CDR1 GTSNPN, CDR2 SVGIG (reference sequence). Trimming took 3 bases from V and 0 from J, leaving 11 bases between them. The chain's CDR3 is CAWRLPGMNTEAFF. As DNA, the CDR3 is TGTGCCTGGAGGCTGCCGGGAATGAACACTGAAGCTTTCTTT. Together with reference TRBV30 and TRBJ1-1, the CDR3 gives the full variable domain: SQTIHQWPATLVQPVGSPLSLECTVEGTSNPNLYWYRQAAGRGLQLLFYSVGIGQISSEVPQNLSASRPQDRQFILSSKKLLLSDSGFYLCAWRLPGMNTEAFFGQGTRLTVV.

J is TRBJ2-2 and V is TRBV6-1; TRBD1 aligns across 7 bases. Germline CDR1 and CDR2: MNHNS and SASEGT. This CDR3 contains 16 residues. The V gene end was trimmed by 3 bases and the J gene end by 1 base; junction bases not matched to a gene: 5. The CDR3 DNA is TGTGCCAGCAGTGACGCGACAGGGTGGAACACCGGGGAGCTGTTTTTT. Translating it yields CASSDATGWNTGELFF.

The rearrangement joins TRBV7-2 to TRBJ2-5; 9 nucleotides align to TRBD2. CDR3 size: 15 residues. V shed 5 bases, J shed 2 bases, and the junction held 6 bases outside the gene matches. Germline V gene sequence: CDR1 SGHTA, CDR2 FQGNSA. This CDR3 reads CASSHQSGGQETQYF. CDR3 DNA: TGTGCCAGCAGCCACCAAAGCGGGGGGCAAGAGACCCAGTACTTC.

This rearrangement joins TRBV7-2 to TRBJ1-2; 11 bases fit TRBD1. The CDR3 spans 16 residues. Unmatched junction bases numbered 1, after V lost 1 base and J lost 0 bases. The germline V gene has CDR1 SGHTA and CDR2 FQGNSA. The CDR3 nucleotides read TGTGCCAGCAGCTTAGGGGACAGGGGGTCTAACTATGGCTACACCTTC. Its protein product is CASSLGDRGSNYGYTF.

The V call is TRBV5-5, the J call TRBJ2-3; 11 bases are a match to TRBD2. CDR1 is SGHKS, CDR2 YYEKEE, per germline (reference sequence). With 4 bases clipped from V and 6 bases from J, the junction kept 10 bases outside the gene matches. The CDR3 runs to 16 residues. The CDR3 loop is CASSGGTSGTMDTQYF. The CDR3 nucleotides are TGTGCCAGCAGCGGGGGGACTAGCGGTACTATGGATACGCAGTATTTT.

This chain connects TRBV9 to TRBJ2-1, with D perhaps TRBD2 (5 bases). Trimming removed 4 bases at V and 3 bases at J, with 11 bases between. The CDR3 has 14 amino acids. The germline V gene has CDR1 SGDLS and CDR2 YYNGEE. The CDR3 sequence: CASSPPGIYNEQFF. The CDR3 DNA sequence: TGTGCCAGCAGCCCTCCGGGGATCTACAATGAGCAGTTCTTC.

The chain links TRBV19 to TRBJ2-2; 8 bases align to TRBD1. V lost 10 bases, J lost 4 bases, and 11 bases stayed unmatched. CDR3 length equals 15 residues. Germline-derived CDR1 and CDR2 are LNHDA and SQIVND (reference sequence). The CDR3 DNA is TGTGCCACCCGATCAGGGGGCCCGCGCACCGGGGAGCTGTTTTTT. This translates into CATRSGGPRTGELFF. Complete variable domain (other parts from reference TRBV19 and TRBJ2-2): DGGITQSPKYLFRKEGQNVTLSCEQNLNHDAMYWYRQDPGQGLRLIYYSQIVNDFQKGDIAEGYSVSREKKESFPLTVTSAQKNPTAFYLCATRSGGPRTGELFFGEGSRLTVL.

The gene calls are TRBV6-5 and TRBJ2-3; a weak D match, TRBD1 (5 bases). Trimming removed 0 bases from V and 8 bases from J, with 6 bases in between. The germline CDR1 and CDR2 sequences are MNHEY and SVGAGI. CDR3 length: 12 amino acids. The CDR3 coding sequence is TGTGCCAGCAGTTACTCTCAGGGTACGCAGTATTTT. Translation: CASSYSQGTQYF.

This chain joins TRBV5-6 and TRBJ1-5; no clear D. The CDR3 has 12 residues. V lost 4 bases and J lost 5, with 7 bases in between. CDR1 is SGHDT and CDR2 is YYEEEE in the germline V gene. The CDR3 here is CASSKPDQPQHF. Written as DNA, the CDR3 is TGTGCCAGCAGCAAACCAGATCAGCCCCAGCATTTT.

The genes are TRBV19 and TRBJ1-1; D remains unclear. V was cut by 7 bases and J by 4 bases, with 16 bases left in between. CDR1 and CDR2 (germline): LNHDA, SQIVND (reference sequence). This CDR3 is built from 14 residues. Here the CDR3 reads CASKADLAGTEAFF. Here the CDR3 DNA reads TGTGCCAGTAAAGCGGACCTCGCAGGCACTGAAGCTTTCTTT.

The rearrangement uses TRBV6-2 or TRBV6-3 and TRBJ2-1; 14 positions match TRBD2. Germline assignment: CDR1 MNHEY and CDR2 SVGEGT. This CDR3 is 16 amino acids long. The ends lost 2 bases at V and 5 bases at J; junction bases unmatched: 2. CDR3 region: CASSYGGLAGDNEQFF. The CDR3 nucleotides are TGTGCCAGCAGTTACGGGGGACTAGCGGGGGACAATGAGCAGTTCTTC.

The chain links TRBV4-1 to TRBJ1-5; D not certain. The CDR3 runs to 18 residues. Germline CDR1 and CDR2: MGHRA and YSYEKL. The germline V and J ends were trimmed by 1 base and 2 bases, with 18 bases remaining between them. The CDR3 loop is CASSQVRVGGSGNQPQHF. The CDR3 bases are TGCGCCAGCAGCCAAGTTAGGGTGGGAGGCAGCGGCAATCAGCCCCAGCATTTT.

The CDR3 loop reads CASSPRTGHTDTQYF. CDR3 nucleotides: TGTGCCAGCAGTCCGAGGACAGGCCACACAGATACGCAGTATTTT. This chain uses TRBV27 with TRBJ2-3, with 7 bases identical to TRBD1. Losses at the gene ends were 5 bases for V and 2 bases for J; bases not matched to a gene: 7. CDR1 MNHEY and CDR2 SMNVEV come from the germline V gene (reference sequence). CDR3 length: 15 amino acids.

The genes are TRBV6-1 and TRBJ1-5, with 10 positions matching TRBD1. The CDR3 runs 15 residues. V dropped 7 bases and J dropped 4; count of bases not matched to a gene: 7. Germline CDR1 and CDR2: MNHNS and SASEGT. DNA of the CDR3: TGTGCCAGCATCCTAGGGGGACAGGGGAATCAGCCCCAGCATTTT. Protein: CASILGGQGNQPQHF.

This clone was recorded once. The J gene is TRBJ2-1, the V gene TRBV27; a weak D match, TRBD2 (6 bases). Germline V gives CDR1 MNHEY, CDR2 SMNVEV (reference sequence). The V and J ends lost 3 bases and 10 bases respectively, with 13 bases between them. This CDR3 has 13 residues. Written as DNA, the CDR3 is TGTGCCAGCAGTTTCTCCACTACTAGCGAGCAGTTCTTC. Amino acid sequence: CASSFSTTSEQFF.

The chain joins TRBV11-2 to TRBJ1-1; no clear D gene. Trimming pared 1 base from V and 1 base from J, leaving 7 bases between. This CDR3 is built from 14 residues. CDR1 and CDR2 (germline): SGHAT, FQNNGV. The CDR3 bases are TGTGCCAGCAGCTTAGGTGCGAGGAACACTGAAGCTTTCTTT. Protein sequence: CASSLGARNTEAFF.

The chain carries TRBV28 and TRBJ1-1; D uncertain. V dropped 6 bases and J dropped 9 bases, with 20 bases sitting between them. The CDR3 length is 14 residues. The germline V gene encodes CDR1 MDHEN and CDR2 SYDVKM. CDR3 in DNA: TGTGCCAGCAGCAAAGGGTTAGGAGAGACTAAAGCTTTCTTT. Translated, it gives CASSKGLGETKAFF.

The gene calls are TRBV7-2 and TRBJ1-2; D is perhaps TRBD1 (6 bases). This CDR3 region has 14 residues. The V end was cut by 1 base, the J end by 4 bases, with 10 bases between. CDR1 and CDR2 (germline): SGHTA, FQGNSA. The CDR3 DNA reads TGTGCCAGCAGCTTAGAAACCAGGGGCTATGGCTACACCTTC. It translates to CASSLETRGYGYTF.

This clone was picked up a small number of times. V is TRBV5-1 and J is TRBJ2-2; D is possibly TRBD1 (6 bases). The CDR3 totals 15 residues. CDR1 is SGHRS, CDR2 YFSETQ, per germline. Deletions cut 4 bases from V and 2 bases from J, with 12 bases between. This chain's CDR3 is CASSLRQENTGELFF. CDR3 coding DNA: TGCGCCAGCAGCCTTAGACAGGAAAACACCGGGGAGCTGTTTTTT.

V usage is TRBV21-1 and J usage is TRBJ1-4; the listed D gene, TRBD1, was not tested against the DNA. TRBV21-1 is marked as a pseudogene. This CDR3 has 16 residues. CDR3 in amino acids: CASSKADGRGSEKLFF. The DNA for the CDR3 is TGTGCCAGCAGCAAAGCAGATGGCAGGGGGAGCGAAAAACTGTTTTTT.

This chain connects TRBV6-5 to TRBJ2-1; TRBD2 might be the D (6 bases). Germline V gene sequence: CDR1 MNHEY, CDR2 SVGAGI. CDR3 length equals 13 residues. V was cut by 5 bases and J by 9 bases, with 14 bases left in between. CDR3 sequence reads: CASSLASEGEQFF. CDR3 DNA: TGTGCCAGCAGTCTAGCGTCAGAAGGTGAGCAGTTCTTC.

CDR3 loop: CASRQVGAGGLTGELFF. CDR3 bases: TGTGCCAGTAGGCAAGTCGGGGCAGGGGGGCTCACCGGGGAGCTGTTTTTT. The genes are TRBV19 and TRBJ2-2; a possible D gene is TRBD1 (7 bases). With 6 bases removed from V and 4 bases from J, the gap between germline ends came to 21 bases. Germline V gene data show CDR1 as LNHDA and CDR2 as SQIVND (reference sequence). This CDR3 has 17 amino acids. Based on the CDR3 plus reference TRBV19 and TRBJ2-2, the full variable domain is DGGITQSPKYLFRKEGQNVTLSCEQNLNHDAMYWYRQDPGQGLRLIYYSQIVNDFQKGDIAEGYSVSREKKESFPLTVTSAQKNPTAFYLCASRQVGAGGLTGELFFGEGSRLTVL.